Listed here are 16 T cell receptor beta chains from one sample, sequenced in a study of STAT5B mutations in CD4+ large granular lymphocyte leukemia. The data were produced by immunoSEQ multiplex PCR, yet TCRdb's version contains in-frame clones alone and is incomplete. The data contain roughly 5,900 clones, around four fifths of them singletons. The sequenced sample was PBMCs. The origin of the receptors is a man older than 75 with CD4+ T-cell large granular lymphocyte leukemia.

The V call is TRBV28, the J call TRBJ2-7; D gene ambiguous. Germline V gene lookup returns CDR1 MDHEN and CDR2 SYDVKM. V was cut by 5 bases and J by 0 bases, with 14 bases left in between. The CDR3 sequence is 15 residues long. CDR3 nucleotide sequence: TGTGCCAGCAGTCCTTTCGGGTTTAGCTCCTACGAGCAGTACTTC. This encodes CASSPFGFSSYEQYF.

The chain links TRBV6-5 to TRBJ2-1; D perhaps matches TRBD2 (5 bases). Trimming stripped 2 bases from V and 6 bases from J, with 14 bases between. This CDR3 comprises 15 residues. Germline CDR1 and CDR2: MNHEY and SVGAGI. The CDR3 bases are TGTGCCAGCAGTTACGGACGGGATAGAGTCAATGAGCAGTTCTTC. As protein: CASSYGRDRVNEQFF.

This clone showed up just a few times. The genes are TRBV27 and TRBJ2-3, with D unresolved. The V gene lost 7 bases and the J gene lost 0 bases, with 8 bases spanning the gap. The CDR3 has 13 amino acids. The germline V gene has CDR1 MNHEY and CDR2 SMNVEV (reference sequence). Here the CDR3 DNA reads TGTGCCAGCAATCCTCCTAGCACAGATACGCAGTATTTT. Its translation: CASNPPSTDTQYF.

This chain links TRBV5-4 with TRBJ2-7, with D hard to call. The germline V gene encodes CDR1 SGHNT and CDR2 YYREEE (reference sequence). The germline V and J ends were trimmed by 4 bases and 3 bases, with 14 bases remaining between them. This CDR3 is 14 amino acids long. CDR3: CASSPNPSGYEQYF. Written as DNA, the CDR3 is TGTGCCAGCAGCCCGAATCCCTCGGGCTACGAGCAGTACTTC.

This chain joins TRBV27 and TRBJ1-2; possible D gene TRBD1, 5 bases. V was clipped by 7 bases and J by 4 bases, with 16 bases between them. The CDR3 totals 14 residues. Germline CDR1 is MNHEY and CDR2 is SMNVEV (reference sequence). For the CDR3, the DNA is TGTGCCAGCACCCCCGGGGGAGGAGGCTATGGCTACACCTTC. Translated: CASTPGGGGYGYTF.

This clone appeared a few times. The CDR3 spells CSVEELAGDFYNEQFF. The DNA of the CDR3 is TGCAGCGTTGAAGAATTAGCGGGAGACTTTTACAATGAGCAGTTCTTC. J is TRBJ2-1 and V is TRBV29-1; 9 nucleotides agree with TRBD2. This CDR3 has 16 amino acids. V lost 0 bases and J lost 4; bases outside the gene matches: 7. Germline V gene sequence: CDR1 SQVTM, CDR2 ANQGSEA.

The chain carries TRBV9 and TRBJ2-4; no firm D call. This CDR3 is 13 amino acids long. Per germline, CDR1 SGDLS and CDR2 YYNGEE. Trimming took off 3 bases at V and 6 bases at J, with 10 bases between the two ends. CDR3 sequence (DNA): TGTGCCAGCAGCGCCGCCAACGTAAACATTCAGTACTTC. It encodes CASSAANVNIQYF.

This rearrangement joins TRBV5-4 to TRBJ1-2, with no clear D. The CDR3 has 15 residues. Germline assignment: CDR1 SGHNT and CDR2 YYREEE (reference sequence). The germline V and J ends were trimmed by 1 base and 5 bases, with 15 bases remaining between them. The CDR3 region is CASSLISDTLYGYTF. The CDR3 region has the DNA TGTGCCAGCAGCTTGATATCGGATACATTATATGGCTACACCTTC.

In regard to this clone: One end of the junction fails to match germline, which may point to a read error. The chain employs TRBV9 and TRBJ2-3; D possibly corresponds to TRBD2 (6 bases). The CDR3 is made up of 12 amino acids. Germline values: CDR1 SGDLS, CDR2 YYNGEE. The CDR3 reads CASSGSTDTQYF. The CDR3 DNA follows: TGTGCCAGTAGCGGATCCACAGATACGCAGTATTTT. Full variable domain (rest looked up from reference TRBV9 and TRBJ2-3): DSGVTQTPKHLITATGQRVTLRCSPRSGDLSVYWYQQSLDQGLQFLIQYYNGEERAKGNILERFSAQQFPDLHSELNLSSLELGDSALYFCASSGSTDTQYFGPGTRLTVL.

The V gene is TRBV19, the J gene TRBJ1-5; the D gene is possibly TRBD1 (6 bases). The germline V gene has CDR1 LNHDA and CDR2 SQIVND (reference sequence). The ends were cut back, 8 bases at V and 6 bases at J, with 20 bases in the middle. The CDR3 totals 15 residues. This chain's CDR3 is CASAPLRDMSQPQHF. The CDR3 DNA reads TGTGCCAGTGCCCCTCTACGGGACATGTCTCAGCCCCAGCATTTT.

V usage is TRBV5-4 and J usage is TRBJ1-3, with D unclear. Trimming removed 2 bases at V and 8 bases at J, with 8 bases between. The CDR3 spans 12 residues. Germline V gives CDR1 SGHNT, CDR2 YYREEE (reference sequence). DNA of the CDR3: TGTGCCAGCAGCTTCCCTGGGGACACCATATATTTT. This gives the protein CASSFPGDTIYF.

This clone was recorded a few times. The J gene is TRBJ2-1, the V gene TRBV27; D may be TRBD2 (5 bases). This CDR3 has 12 amino acids. Germline loops: CDR1 MNHEY, CDR2 SMNVEV (reference sequence). V lost 6 bases and J 10 bases, leaving 13 bases between the germline ends. CDR3 DNA: TGTGCCAGCAGCTCCGGACTGGGGGAGCAGTTCTTC. Its translation: CASSSGLGEQFF.

The chain employs TRBV6-5 and TRBJ1-2; unclear D gene. CDR3 length equals 14 residues. The V gene lost 4 bases and the J gene lost 3 bases, with 12 bases spanning the gap. From germline, CDR1 is MNHEY and CDR2 SVGAGI. The CDR3 here is CASSSPRAHYGYTF. DNA of the CDR3: TGTGCCAGCAGTTCTCCCCGGGCCCACTATGGCTACACCTTC.

CDR3 nucleotide sequence: TGTGCCAGCTCACCACCCGACAAGGATCCTACTGAAGCTTTCTTT. Translation: CASSPPDKDPTEAFF. J is TRBJ1-1 and V is TRBV18; D is unclear. Trimming cost V 0 bases and J 5 bases, with 13 bases left between them. The CDR3 extends over 15 amino acids. Per the germline V gene, CDR1 is KGHSH and CDR2 is LQKENI.

V is TRBV9 and J is TRBJ2-1; possible D gene TRBD2, 5 bases. Germline V gene sequence: CDR1 SGDLS, CDR2 YYNGEE. With 3 bases removed from V and 10 bases from J, the gap between germline ends came to 17 bases. The CDR3 is 14 amino acids. The CDR3 DNA is TGTGCCAGCAGCGCCAAGGACTCGTCGGGAGAGCAGTTCTTC. It codes for CASSAKDSSGEQFF.

Judged by abundance, this clone is medium-sized. The CDR3 region is CASSSVLAGGTFF. Here the CDR3 DNA reads TGTGCCAGCAGCTCAGTACTAGCGGGGGGGACGTTCTTC. This chain uses TRBV7-2 with TRBJ2-1; 13 nucleotides align to TRBD2. Unmatched junction bases numbered 6, after V lost 4 bases and J lost 15 bases. Germline V gives CDR1 SGHTA, CDR2 FQGNSA. The CDR3 covers 13 residues. Filled out from reference TRBV7-2 and TRBJ2-1, the complete variable domain reads GAGVSQSPSNKVTEKGKDVELRCDPISGHTALYWYRQSLGQGLEFLIYFQGNSAPDKSGLPSDRFSAERTGGSVSTLTIQRTQQEDSAVYLCASSSVLAGGTFFGPGTRLTVL.